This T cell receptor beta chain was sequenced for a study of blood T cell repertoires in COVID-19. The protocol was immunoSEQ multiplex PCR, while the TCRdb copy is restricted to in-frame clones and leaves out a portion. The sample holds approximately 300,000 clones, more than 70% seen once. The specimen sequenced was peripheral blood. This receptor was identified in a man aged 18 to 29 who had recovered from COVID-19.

The CDR3 DNA reads TGCGCCAGCAGCGAAGAAGGGACAGTCAGCACAGATACGCAGTATTTT. It yields the protein CASSEEGTVSTDTQYF. The chain combines TRBV5-1 with TRBJ2-3; 7 bases match TRBD1. The ends lost 4 bases at V and 0 bases at J; junction bases unmatched: 8. The germline gives CDR1 SGHRS, CDR2 YFSETQ. This CDR3 has 16 residues.